A selection of T cell receptor beta chains follows, all from one sample in a study of T cell repertoires in cytomegalovirus infection. TCRdb redid the calling of the reads with MiXCR, one entry per CDR3 protein. The repertoire has 310,000 or so distinct CDR3 sequences, around a quarter of them found once; the top ten carry roughly 13%. Antigens of these TCRs are unknown. The specimen comprised cultured PBMCs, sampled from culture after CMV antigen stimulation. The receptors come from a human donor in good health (CMV status not recorded). Some clones in this sample may be carry-over from other donors' samples. CDR3s include the opening cysteine and the closing phenylalanine or tryptophan. A D gene is named only where the DNA matches it firmly.

V	J	D	CDR3
TRBV7-2	TRBJ2-1	TRBD1	CASRVQGAFEQFF
TRBV3-1	TRBJ2-1	.	CASSQVVAAIEQFF
TRBV12-3/TRBV12-4	TRBJ1-2	.	CASTNAAGHYGYTF
TRBV19	TRBJ1-2	.	CASRPGRLSRGNYYGYTF
TRBV6-5	TRBJ1-1	.	CASSRGRSEKRVFF
TRBV20-1	TRBJ1-5	.	CSARNYVTDNQPQHF
TRBV12-3/TRBV12-4	TRBJ1-5	.	CASSLGQRGNQPQHF
TRBV29-1	TRBJ2-2	.	CSVEPTNTGELFF
TRBV19	TRBJ2-1	TRBD1	CASMDRPNYNEQFF
TRBV7-2	TRBJ1-5	.	CASSKVDNQPQHF
TRBV20-1	TRBJ1-4	.	CSARVAGAEKLFF